Described below is a single T cell receptor (delta chain) sequence and its context. A much more abundant neighbour one base away suggests this may be a read error. This specimen includes other DNA sequences encoding the same CDR3. CDR1 is GEAIGNYY, CDR2 EKD, per germline. The ends were cut back, 1 base at V and 0 bases at J, with 14 bases in the middle. The CDR3 is 16 amino acids. The entry originates in a study of gamma-delta chains in newborns, infants, children. For the study at large: Polyclonal expansion of innate γδ T cells after birth follows microbial exposure.

TCRdb fed the reads into CATT to redo clone calling. The sample contains 14,000 to 15,000 delta-chain clones, approximately 7% of which appear only once. The sample was blood. The chain carries TRDV2 and TRDJ1, with D maybe TRDD3 (6 bases). The source is a child who was a newborn, infant or young child, either healthy, febrile or measles-vaccinated (not recorded which). The CDR3 is CACDTLGDTYTDKLIF. As DNA, the CDR3 is TGTGCCTGTGACACACTGGGCGATACGTACACCGATAAACTCATCTTT.